These 6 T cell receptor beta chains came from one sample sequenced in a study of T cell responses to AZD1222 COVID-19 vaccine. Libraries were prepared by immunoSEQ multiplex PCR; TCRdb keeps only in-frame clonotypes and omits some of them. The top ten hold 25% to 30% of the sample, which has approximately 120,000 clones, 85% to 90% seen once. This specimen consisted of peripheral blood, obtained on day 0 of AZD1222 vaccination. The receptors derive from an adult in good health.

The rearrangement uses TRBV6-2 or TRBV6-3 and TRBJ1-1, with TRBD1 as a possible D gene (6 bases). Trimming removed 2 bases at V and 4 bases at J, with 11 bases between. This CDR3 spans 14 amino acids. Germline V gene data show CDR1 as MNHEY and CDR2 as SVGEGT. The CDR3 DNA sequence: TGTGCCAGCAGTTACGCAACCAGGGGCACTGAAGCTTTCTTT. It codes for CASSYATRGTEAFF.

The chain has TRBV11-3 and TRBJ1-3; D remains ambiguous. CDR1 is SGHNT and CDR2 is YENEEA in the germline V gene. V was shortened by 1 base and J by 4 bases, with 14 bases between the two germline ends. This CDR3 region has 16 residues. The CDR3 is CASSLGGPGSGNTIYF. The CDR3 region has the DNA TGTGCCAGCAGCTTAGGAGGACCCGGATCGGGAAACACCATATATTTT.

The chain employs TRBV27 and TRBJ2-2; 11 positions agree with TRBD2. The CDR3 has 18 amino acids. V gave up 5 bases and J gave up 4 bases; unmatched junction bases: 12. From germline, CDR1 is MNHEY and CDR2 SMNVEV (reference sequence). The CDR3 DNA reads as TGTGCCAGCAGTCCCTCGTCACTAGCGGGGGTACCCACCGGGGAGCTGTTTTTT. Translation: CASSPSSLAGVPTGELFF.

The V and J genes are TRBV12-3 or TRBV12-4 and TRBJ1-4; D is uncertain. The length of the CDR3 is 13 residues. V was clipped by 7 bases and J by 8 bases, with 14 bases between them. Written as DNA, the CDR3 is TGTGCCAGCACCAGCAGAGATGAAGAAAAACTGTTTTTT. It encodes CASTSRDEEKLFF.

This chain links TRBV5-1 with TRBJ1-3; TRBD1 is a possible D gene (5 bases). V was trimmed by 3 bases and J by 1 base, leaving 11 bases between them. Germline V gene sequence: CDR1 SGHRS, CDR2 YFSETQ. This CDR3 has 15 residues. The CDR3: CASSWGPGSGNTIYF. Here the CDR3 DNA reads TGCGCCAGCAGCTGGGGCCCAGGGTCTGGAAACACCATATATTTT.

The chain couples TRBV7-9 to TRBJ2-7; 11 bases agree with TRBD1. Germline V gene data show CDR1 as SEHNR and CDR2 as FQNEAQ (reference sequence). Trimming took 5 bases from V and 1 from J; bases not matched to a gene: 7. This CDR3 region has 16 residues. CDR3 sequence (DNA): TGTGCCAGCAGCGAACCGGACAGGGGGCTTTCCTACGAGCAGTACTTC. Encoded protein: CASSEPDRGLSYEQYF.